The rows below give T cell receptor beta chains drawn from one sample of a study of response to subunit inactivated influenza vaccine. TCRdb passed the RT-PCR reads through MiXCR, listing each CDR3 protein once. The sample has roughly 520,000 distinct CDR3 sequences; roughly 27% are singletons. The source was CD4+ T cells sorted from PBMCs, collected more than 4 days after vaccination. The source of these receptors is a man aged 50 to 59 who received an inactivated influenza vaccine. Both conserved end residues are part of each CDR3. D genes are given only for firm matches. Clone size, where shown, is once, few, many, or a class for clones that have expanded.

V	J	D	size	CDR3	DNA
TRBV5-4	TRBJ2-3	-	-	CASSTETSTDTQYF	TGTGCCAGCAGCACAGAGACTAGCACAGATACGCAGTATTTT
TRBV6-2/TRBV6-3	TRBJ2-5	-	once	CASSYSTESQETQYF	TGTGCCAGCAGTTACTCGACGGAAAGCCAAGAGACCCAGTACTTC
TRBV27	TRBJ1-5	TRBD1	-	CASSLSPSGGRQPQHF	TGTGCCAGCAGTTTATCGCCCTCAGGGGGCCGACAGCCCCAGCATTTT
TRBV12-3/TRBV12-4	TRBJ1-4	-	-	CASSLSAVEKLFF	TGTGCCAGCAGTTTATCGGCAGTTGAAAAACTGTTTTTT
TRBV4-3	TRBJ2-7	-	-	CASSQGSGQLYEQYF	TGCGCCAGCAGCCAAGGGTCCGGACAGTTATACGAGCAGTACTTC
TRBV29-1	TRBJ1-4	-	-	CSVEGGRHEKLFF	TGCAGCGTTGAGGGAGGGCGGCATGAAAAACTGTTTTTT
TRBV12-3/TRBV12-4	TRBJ1-2	-	-	CASSFRTLTF	TGTGCCAGCAGTTTCAGGACCCTCACCTTC
TRBV14	TRBJ2-1	TRBD2	-	CASSHLAGKYNEQFF	TGTGCCAGCAGCCACTTAGCGGGTAAATACAATGAGCAGTTCTTC
TRBV7-9	TRBJ2-7	TRBD1	-	CASSYRQGPAYEQYF	TGTGCCAGCAGCTATAGACAGGGGCCCGCCTACGAGCAGTACTTC
TRBV5-1	TRBJ2-3	TRBD1	-	CASSFQGQGPDTQYF	TGCGCCAGCAGCTTTCAAGGACAGGGGCCAGATACGCAGTATTTT
TRBV6-2/TRBV6-3	TRBJ2-5	TRBD1	few	CASSLSSGQFPGQETQYF	TGTGCCAGCAGTCTCAGCTCGGGACAGTTTCCCGGACAAGAGACCCAGTACTTC
TRBV20-1	TRBJ2-2	-	once	CCARRGGPPMNTGELFF	TGCTGTGCTAGACGAGGGGGGCCCCCGATGAACACCGGGGAGCTGTTTTTT
TRBV20-1	TRBJ2-3	TRBD2	-	CSARDLVTSGRGTDTQYF	TGCAGTGCTAGAGATCTGGTGACTAGCGGGAGGGGGACAGATACGCAGTATTTT
TRBV28	TRBJ2-2	-	few	CASSLFAPGLNTGELFF	TGTGCCAGCAGTTTATTCGCTCCGGGTCTTAACACCGGGGAGCTGTTTTTT
TRBV4-3	TRBJ2-7	TRBD2	once	CASSQVLAGAYEQYF	TGCGCCAGCAGCCAAGTTCTAGCGGGGGCCTACGAGCAGTACTTC
TRBV29-1	TRBJ2-3	-	-	CSVSPRQGRSTDTQYF	TGCAGCGTTTCTCCTCGGCAGGGGCGAAGCACAGATACGCAGTATTTT
TRBV7-9	TRBJ1-2	TRBD1	-	CASSLEQGAYYTF	TGTGCCAGCAGCTTAGAACAGGGGGCCTACTACACCTTC
TRBV12-3/TRBV12-4	TRBJ2-7	TRBD2	-	CASSPSGIPYEQYF	TGTGCCAGCAGTCCTAGCGGGATTCCCTACGAGCAGTACTTC
TRBV29-1	TRBJ1-1	-	few	CITSPMETNTEAFF	TGCATCACCTCCCCCATGGAGACGAACACTGAAGCTTTCTTT
TRBV10-2	TRBJ2-7	TRBD1	few	CASNGQGATYEQYF	TGCGCCAGCAATGGACAGGGGGCCACCTACGAGCAGTACTTC
TRBV5-1	TRBJ2-3	TRBD1	few	CASSLAGTGRTDTQYF	TGCGCCAGCAGCTTGGCCGGGACAGGGCGGACAGATACGCAGTATTTT
TRBV6-2/TRBV6-3	TRBJ1-5	TRBD1	-	CASSYHRQGIGNQPQHF	TGTGCCAGCAGTTACCACAGACAGGGAATTGGCAATCAGCCCCAGCATTTT
TRBV7-8	TRBJ2-7	-	many	CASSKDLYEQYF	TGTGCCAGCAGCAAGGATCTGTACGAGCAGTACTTC
TRBV12-3/TRBV12-4	TRBJ2-1	TRBD2	-	CASITAGGSYNEQFF	TGTGCCAGCATTACAGCGGGAGGTTCCTACAATGAGCAGTTCTTC
TRBV12-3/TRBV12-4	TRBJ1-3	-	few	CASSLSAGNTIYF	TGTGCCAGCAGTTTATCGGCTGGAAACACCATATATTTT
TRBV12-3/TRBV12-4	TRBJ1-6	-	few	CASSLGDFLKRASPLHF	TGTGCCAGCAGTTTAGGTGATTTTCTCAAGAGGGCTTCACCCCTCCACTTT
TRBV9	TRBJ2-3	TRBD2	few	CASSVEVAGLAGDTQYF	TGTGCCAGCAGCGTAGAGGTTGCGGGACTAGCTGGAGATACGCAGTATTTT
TRBV20-1	TRBJ1-2	-	-	CSEILPGRLGYTF	TGCAGTGAAATACTACCGGGACGATTGGGCTACACCTTC
TRBV20-1	TRBJ1-1	TRBD1	-	CSASPITGATEAFF	TGCAGTGCTAGCCCCATCACAGGGGCCACTGAAGCTTTCTTT
TRBV5-1	TRBJ2-5	-	few	CASSTGRALETQYF	TGCGCCAGCAGCACCGGCAGGGCTTTGGAGACCCAGTACTTC
TRBV5-1	TRBJ2-7	TRBD1	-	CASSPDRGEYEQYF	TGCGCCAGCAGCCCCGACAGGGGGGAATACGAGCAGTACTTC
TRBV7-8	TRBJ1-4	-	-	CASSLGTEEKLFF	TGTGCCAGCAGCTTAGGCACGGAAGAAAAACTGTTTTTT
TRBV5-1	TRBJ2-3	-	-	CASGDGASTDTQYF	TGCGCCAGCGGGGACGGAGCGAGCACAGATACGCAGTATTTT
TRBV28	TRBJ2-1	-	few	CASSLSLYEQFF	TGTGCCAGCAGTTTATCCCTCTATGAGCAGTTCTTC
TRBV28	TRBJ2-1	TRBD1	-	CASTAAGTGINEQFF	TGTGCCAGCACCGCGGCCGGGACAGGGATAAATGAGCAGTTCTTC
TRBV6-1	TRBJ2-2	TRBD1	few	CASSAPGTGVSGELFF	TGTGCCAGCAGTGCACCCGGGACAGGAGTCTCCGGGGAGCTGTTTTTT
TRBV6-1	TRBJ2-2	-	few	CASSQTVTGNTGELFF	TGTGCCAGCAGTCAGACCGTGACAGGGAACACCGGGGAGCTGTTTTTT
TRBV29-1	TRBJ2-7	-	-	CSVEGGPPTYEQYF	TGCAGCGTTGAGGGGGGGCCCCCTACCTACGAGCAGTACTTC
TRBV20-1	TRBJ2-7	-	few	CSASDHSYAYEQYF	TGCAGTGCTAGCGATCACTCATATGCCTACGAGCAGTACTTC
TRBV10-3	TRBJ2-7	-	few	CAIRVQAGANEQYF	TGTGCCATCAGGGTACAGGCGGGGGCCAACGAGCAGTACTTC
TRBV11-2	TRBJ2-7	TRBD1	-	CASSLVFAGTGTFYEQYF	TGTGCCAGCAGCTTAGTTTTTGCTGGGACAGGGACTTTCTACGAGCAGTACTTC
TRBV6-4	TRBJ1-4	-	-	CASEEYNEKLFF	TGTGCCAGCGAAGAGTATAATGAAAAACTGTTTTTT
TRBV20-1	TRBJ2-3	-	few	CSARDGGPTDTQYF	TGCAGTGCTAGAGATGGAGGTCCCACAGATACGCAGTATTTT
TRBV6-2/TRBV6-3	TRBJ2-5	TRBD2	-	CASSYGRVQETQYF	TGTGCCAGCAGTTACGGGAGGGTCCAAGAGACCCAGTACTTC
TRBV10-3	TRBJ2-6	TRBD1	-	CAIRQGAEGANVLTF	TGTGCCATACGACAGGGGGCTGAAGGGGCCAACGTCCTGACTTTC
TRBV10-3	TRBJ2-7	TRBD1	few	CAIRGTGPHEQYF	TGTGCCATCAGGGGGACAGGGCCCCACGAGCAGTACTTC
TRBV6-1	TRBJ2-7	-	few	CASSINRVPGEQYF	TGTGCCAGCAGTATTAACAGGGTACCGGGCGAGCAGTACTTC
TRBV5-1	TRBJ2-1	-	-	CASSYGRDNEQFF	TGCGCCAGCAGCTATGGACGAGACAATGAGCAGTTCTTC
TRBV18	TRBJ2-5	TRBD2	-	CASSGASGNQETQYF	TGTGCCAGCTCTGGGGCTAGCGGGAACCAAGAGACCCAGTACTTC
TRBV12-3/TRBV12-4	TRBJ2-3	TRBD2	-	CASSFLAGNTDTQCF	TGTGCCAGCAGTTTTCTAGCGGGAAACACAGATACGCAGTGTTTT
TRBV10-2	TRBJ1-1	-	-	CASRDGSNTEAFF	TGCGCCAGCAGGGACGGTTCGAACACTGAAGCTTTCTTT